These 29 T cell receptor beta chains originate from one sample sequenced in a study of blood T cell repertoires in COVID-19. Libraries were prepared by immunoSEQ multiplex PCR; TCRdb keeps only in-frame clonotypes and omits some of them. Altogether about 140,000 clones are present, around 86% being singletons, with the ten largest covering 10% to 12%. The specimen sequenced was PBMCs or T cells enriched from blood (not recorded which). The source of these receptors is a man in his 60s who had recovered from COVID-19.

The chain uses TRBV11-2 and TRBJ1-4, with 7 bases that match TRBD1. V shed 4 bases and J 7 bases; nucleotides not matched to a gene: 9. This CDR3 has 15 residues. CDR1 is SGHAT, CDR2 FQNNGV, per germline. The CDR3 spells CASSSNRGIGEKLFF. Here the CDR3 DNA reads TGTGCCAGCAGCTCTAACAGGGGCATCGGTGAAAAACTGTTTTTT.

This sequence joins TRBV10-2 and TRBJ1-5; 7 nucleotides match TRBD1. Germline trimming cut 0 bases from V and 6 bases from J; bases unmatched to any gene: 2. Germline CDR1 is WSHSY and CDR2 is SAAADI. There are 14 residues in the CDR3. The CDR3 loop reads CASSESGQRQPQHF. CDR3 nucleotides: TGCGCCAGCAGTGAGTCGGGACAGCGTCAGCCCCAGCATTTT.

This clone has only a few counts. V and J are TRBV28 and TRBJ2-7, with 11 bases aligning to TRBD2. Germline CDR1 reads MDHEN; CDR2 reads SYDVKM. This CDR3 region has 15 residues. The V segment lost 6 bases and the J segment 2 bases; nucleotides outside the gene matches: 6. The CDR3 coding sequence is TGTGCCAGCAGCTGGACTAGCGGGCCTCCCTACGAGCAGTACTTC. It translates to CASSWTSGPPYEQYF.

The rearrangement joins TRBV27 to TRBJ2-7, with a tentative D call TRBD1 (6 bases). CDR3 length: 15 residues. With 6 bases removed from V and 3 bases from J, the gap between germline ends came to 18 bases. Germline-derived CDR1 and CDR2 are MNHEY and SMNVEV (reference sequence). Here the CDR3 DNA reads TGTGCCAGCAGAGAAAGGACCGGGACACGCTACGAGCAGTACTTC. This gives the protein CASRERTGTRYEQYF.

There are a few counts of this clone. This chain joins TRBV29-1 and TRBJ1-3; maybe TRBD1 (5 bases). The germline CDR1 and CDR2 sequences are SQVTM and ANQGSEA. The ends were cut back, 4 bases at V and 4 bases at J, with 11 bases in the middle. This CDR3 is 13 amino acids long. CDR3 DNA: TGCAGCGTTGTCGAAGGGGCAGGAAACACCATATATTTT. It yields the protein CSVVEGAGNTIYF. The variable domain in full, with the rest retrieved from reference TRBV29-1 and TRBJ1-3, is SAVISQKPSRDICQRGTSLTIQCQVDSQVTMMFWYRQQPGQSLTLIATANQGSEATYESGFVIDKFPISRPNLTFSTLTVSNMSPEDSSIYLCSVVEGAGNTIYFGEGSWLTVV.

This clone showed up just a few times. V is TRBV27 and J is TRBJ1-6, with no clear D. V was shortened by 0 bases and J by 0 bases, with 9 bases between the two germline ends. The CDR3 consists of 17 residues. CDR1 is MNHEY, CDR2 SMNVEV, per germline (reference sequence). CDR3: CASSLSISDSYNSPLHF. CDR3 in DNA: TGTGCCAGCAGTTTATCGATTAGCGACTCCTATAATTCACCCCTCCACTTT.

The chain couples TRBV6-5 to TRBJ2-7, with 7 nucleotides matching TRBD2. In germline, CDR1 is MNHEY, CDR2 SVGAGI. V was clipped by 11 bases and J by 4 bases; unmatched bases: 5. This CDR3 has 11 residues. Here the CDR3 reads CAGLAEYEQYF. Here the CDR3 DNA reads TGTGCCGGGCTAGCGGAATACGAGCAGTACTTC.

The J gene is TRBJ2-1, the V gene TRBV5-6; a weak D match, TRBD1 (6 bases). Germline-derived CDR1 and CDR2 are SGHDT and YYEEEE. The CDR3 has 14 residues. The V gene lost 2 bases and the J gene lost 3 bases, with 9 bases spanning the gap. Here the CDR3 DNA reads TGTGCCAGCAGCTTTGTGGACAGCTACAATGAGCAGTTCTTC. Its translation is CASSFVDSYNEQFF.

The chain combines TRBV7-8 with TRBJ1-5, with 8 positions matching TRBD1. Germline values: CDR1 SGHVS, CDR2 FQNEAQ. The CDR3 is made up of 17 amino acids. Germline trimming cut 3 bases from V and 6 bases from J; bases unmatched to any gene: 13. The CDR3 DNA is TGTGCCAGCAGCTTTCGCGCCCAGGGGGCAGTGGGTCAGCCCCAGCATTTT. This encodes CASSFRAQGAVGQPQHF.

The V gene is TRBV20-1, the J gene TRBJ1-1; D gene ambiguous. Germline CDR1 and CDR2: DFQATT and SNEGSKA (reference sequence). V was pared by 3 bases and J by 0 bases, with 8 bases between. The CDR3 is made up of 13 amino acids. Here the CDR3 DNA reads TGCAGTGCTAGTAAATCCATGAACACTGAAGCTTTCTTT. This translates into CSASKSMNTEAFF.

This clone was counted a single time. V is TRBV30 and J is TRBJ1-1; D gene unclear. Germline CDR1 reads GTSNPN; CDR2 reads SVGIG (reference sequence). The V end was cut by 2 bases, the J end by 0 bases, with 7 bases between. This CDR3 spans 13 amino acids. CDR3 loop: CAWSRGLNTEAFF. CDR3 DNA: TGTGCCTGGAGTCGAGGGCTGAACACTGAAGCTTTCTTT.

The chain couples TRBV30 to TRBJ1-2, with D possibly TRBD1 on 5 matching bases. Deletions cut 3 bases from V and 1 base from J, with 12 bases between. The CDR3 runs to 14 residues. Germline CDR1 reads GTSNPN; CDR2 reads SVGIG (reference sequence). CDR3 sequence: CAWSVARVNYGYTF. The CDR3 DNA reads TGTGCCTGGAGCGTGGCCAGGGTTAACTATGGCTACACCTTC.

The V and J genes are TRBV19 and TRBJ2-7; 9 bases fit TRBD1. CDR3 size: 15 residues. Trimming at V came to 6 bases and at J to 3 bases, leaving 9 bases not matched to a gene. Germline CDR1 and CDR2: LNHDA and SQIVND (reference sequence). The CDR3: CASRVSGQGLYEQYF. The CDR3 bases are TGTGCCAGTAGGGTTTCGGGACAGGGTCTCTACGAGCAGTACTTC.

This chain joins TRBV10-2 and TRBJ2-1, with 16 positions matching TRBD2. This CDR3 is 14 amino acids long. Germline CDR1 reads WSHSY; CDR2 reads SAAADI. The ends lost 10 bases at V and 9 bases at J; junction bases unmatched: 6. CDR3 nucleotide sequence: TGCGCCACGGGGACTAGCGGGAGGGGGGGTGAGCAGTTCTTC. Its translation: CATGTSGRGGEQFF.

The CDR3 bases are TGTGCCAGCAGCCAATTGAATTCGGGTGGCTACACCTTC. Translating it yields CASSQLNSGGYTF. The chain is built from TRBV16 and TRBJ1-2, with D unresolved. Trimming removed 1 base from V and 7 bases from J, with 10 bases in between. Germline assignment: CDR1 KGHSY and CDR2 FQNENV. The CDR3 sequence is 13 residues long.

The V and J genes are TRBV18 and TRBJ2-5; D is perhaps TRBD1 (6 bases). Germline CDR1 KGHSH, CDR2 LQKENI. The CDR3 is 13 amino acids. V lost 6 bases, J lost 0 bases, and 8 bases lay in between. CDR3 residues: CASSRDNQETQYF. The CDR3 DNA reads as TGTGCCAGCTCGAGGGACAACCAAGAGACCCAGTACTTC.

The rearrangement uses TRBV4-2 and TRBJ2-7, with 7 bases matching TRBD2. Germline V CDR1 and CDR2: LGHNA, YNFKEQ. The CDR3 has 16 residues. V gave up 4 bases and J gave up 2 bases; unmatched junction bases: 11. The CDR3 here is CASSRDTSDPTYEQYF. CDR3 bases: TGTGCCAGCAGCCGAGATACTAGCGACCCAACCTACGAGCAGTACTTC.

The chain couples TRBV6-5 to TRBJ2-7; TRBD1 agrees at 7 bases. Germline CDR1 is MNHEY and CDR2 is SVGAGI. This CDR3 is built from 15 residues. V gave up 5 bases and J gave up 2 bases; unmatched junction bases: 9. The CDR3 coding sequence is TGTGCCAGCAGTCAACTCCCGGGACAGCCCTACGAGCAGTACTTC. It encodes CASSQLPGQPYEQYF.

The chain employs TRBV28 and TRBJ2-6; possible D gene TRBD1, 6 bases. The ends were cut back, 9 bases at V and 1 base at J, with 10 bases in the middle. Germline CDR1 and CDR2: MDHEN and SYDVKM. CDR3 size: 14 residues. CDR3 DNA: TGTGCCAGTACCAGGGGTTCTGGGGCCAACGTCCTGACTTTC. Translated, it gives CASTRGSGANVLTF. Full variable domain (outside the CDR3, taken from reference TRBV28 and TRBJ2-6): DVKVTQSSRYLVKRTGEKVFLECVQDMDHENMFWYRQDPGLGLRLIYFSYDVKMKEKGDIPEGYSVSREKKERFSLILESASTNQTSMYLCASTRGSGANVLTFGAGSRLTVL.

The CDR3 DNA is TGTGCCAGCAGCCTTGGACAGGGGCTACCTAACTATGGCTACACCTTC. It codes for CASSLGQGLPNYGYTF. This sequence joins TRBV3-1 (or the pseudogene TRBV3-2) and TRBJ1-2, with TRBD1 matching over 9 bases. This CDR3 comprises 16 residues. The V and J ends lost 4 bases and 0 bases, in that order; junction bases with no gene match: 6. Germline CDR1 is LGHDT and CDR2 is YNNKEL (reference sequence).

There are a few counts of this clone. The chain is built from TRBV2 and TRBJ1-1; 12 bases match TRBD1. The CDR3 loop spans 17 amino acids. The V segment lost 3 bases and the J segment 3 bases; nucleotides outside the gene matches: 8. Germline V lookup: CDR1 SNHLY, CDR2 FYNNEI. CDR3: CASSDGTGGIEDTEAFF. DNA of the CDR3: TGTGCCAGCAGTGACGGGACAGGGGGCATCGAGGACACTGAAGCTTTCTTT. Looking up the rest from reference TRBV2 and TRBJ1-1 gives the full variable domain: EPEVTQTPSHQVTQMGQEVILRCVPISNHLYFYWYRQILGQKVEFLVSFYNNEISEKSEIFDDQFSVERPDGSNFTLKIRSTKLEDSAMYFCASSDGTGGIEDTEAFFGQGTRLTVV.

The J gene is TRBJ2-7, the V gene TRBV2; 7 bases fit TRBD1. CDR1 and CDR2 (germline): SNHLY, FYNNEI. The CDR3 sequence is 13 residues long. Losses at the gene ends were 5 bases for V and 1 base for J; bases not matched to a gene: 2. This CDR3 is CASSYRGSYEQYF. The DNA for the CDR3 is TGTGCCAGCAGTTACAGGGGTTCCTACGAGCAGTACTTC.

This clone showed up just once. The chain recombines TRBV29-1 with TRBJ1-4; D is unclear. Germline V gene data show CDR1 as SQVTM and CDR2 as ANQGSEA. The CDR3 runs to 15 residues. V lost 0 bases and J 0 bases, leaving 8 bases between the germline ends. The CDR3 reads CSVEDRATTNEKLFF. The DNA for the CDR3 is TGCAGCGTTGAAGACCGAGCTACAACTAATGAAAAACTGTTTTTT.

V and J are TRBV28 and TRBJ1-2; 8 bases fit TRBD1. Trimming took 3 bases from V and 8 from J; bases not matched to a gene: 5. The germline V gene encodes CDR1 MDHEN and CDR2 SYDVKM. The CDR3 loop spans 13 amino acids. The CDR3 nucleotides are TGTGCCAGCAGTTTGGACAGGGCGAGGGGCTACACCTTC. This codes for CASSLDRARGYTF.

The chain has TRBV30 and TRBJ1-2; TRBD1 agrees at 7 bases. Germline CDR1 GTSNPN, CDR2 SVGIG (reference sequence). The trim removed 4 bases at V and 8 bases at J, leaving 7 bases unmatched. CDR3 length equals 12 residues. The CDR3 sequence is CAWIKGGDGYTF. The CDR3 DNA follows: TGTGCCTGGATCAAAGGGGGCGACGGCTACACCTTC.

This chain links TRBV3-1 (or the pseudogene TRBV3-2) with TRBJ2-3; maybe TRBD2 (5 bases). The CDR3 extends over 15 amino acids. Germline V lookup: CDR1 LGHDT, CDR2 YNNKEL (reference sequence). V lost 4 bases and J 0 bases, leaving 11 bases between the germline ends. The CDR3 spells CASSLRRGSTDTQYF. Written as DNA, the CDR3 is TGTGCCAGCAGCCTACGACGGGGTAGCACAGATACGCAGTATTTT.

The V call is TRBV2, the J call TRBJ1-5, with 10 nucleotides matching TRBD1. The V gene's germline CDR1 is SNHLY and CDR2 FYNNEI. This CDR3 is 14 amino acids long. The V gene end was trimmed by 4 bases and the J gene end by 6 bases; junction bases not matched to a gene: 3. Here the CDR3 reads CASSAGQGGQPQHF. The CDR3 DNA reads TGTGCCAGCAGTGCCGGACAGGGGGGTCAGCCCCAGCATTTT.

The chain joins TRBV30 to TRBJ1-6, with D hard to call. CDR1 is GTSNPN, CDR2 SVGIG, per germline (reference sequence). This CDR3 is 14 amino acids long. V was shortened by 3 bases and J by 9 bases, with 15 bases between the two germline ends. The CDR3 here is CAWRGRRAGSPLHF. DNA of the CDR3: TGTGCCTGGAGAGGCAGGAGGGCTGGTTCACCCCTCCACTTT.

This chain connects TRBV5-4 to TRBJ2-3, with D possibly TRBD1 on 6 matching bases. CDR3 size: 17 residues. Germline values: CDR1 SGHNT, CDR2 YYREEE (reference sequence). Trimming left V 1 base short and J 2 bases short, with 17 bases between. CDR3 in amino acids: CASSLYEGVRVTDTQYF. The CDR3 nucleotides read TGTGCCAGCAGCTTGTATGAGGGGGTGAGAGTCACAGATACGCAGTATTTT.